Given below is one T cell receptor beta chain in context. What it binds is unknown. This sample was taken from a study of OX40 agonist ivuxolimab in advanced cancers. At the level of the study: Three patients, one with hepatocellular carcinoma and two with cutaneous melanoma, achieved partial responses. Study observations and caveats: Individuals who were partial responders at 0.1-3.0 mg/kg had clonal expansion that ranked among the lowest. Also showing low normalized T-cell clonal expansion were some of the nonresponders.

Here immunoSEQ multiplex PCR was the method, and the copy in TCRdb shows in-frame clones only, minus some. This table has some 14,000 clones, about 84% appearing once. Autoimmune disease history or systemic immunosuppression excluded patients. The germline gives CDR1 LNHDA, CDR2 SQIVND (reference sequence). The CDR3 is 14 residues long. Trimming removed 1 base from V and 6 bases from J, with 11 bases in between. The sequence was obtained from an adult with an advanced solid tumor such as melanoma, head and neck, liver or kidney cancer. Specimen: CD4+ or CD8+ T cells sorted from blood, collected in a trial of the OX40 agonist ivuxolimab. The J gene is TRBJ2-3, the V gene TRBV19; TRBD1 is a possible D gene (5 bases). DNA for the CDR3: TGTGCCAGTAGTATAGTTCTACAGGCGGATACGCAGTATTTT. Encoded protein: CASSIVLQADTQYF.